The clone carrying this T cell receptor beta chain appeared a single time. Relative to the germline gene, one junction end is altered; a read error may explain this. This specimen comes from a study of blood T cell repertoires in COVID-19. Study in general: The study drew acute and convalescent COVID-19 samples from the United States, Italy and Spain. Nucleic acid was either cDNA or gDNA, and it came from T cells, B-cell-depleted T cells, or PBMCs.

In the source study's methods: Estimation of nucleated cell counts was performed using reference gene primer amplification. Here immunoSEQ multiplex PCR was the method, and the copy in TCRdb shows in-frame clones only, minus some. D and trimming were read from the DNA, whereas the V and J calls and clone size are those reported in that table. The sample contains about 72,000 clones, more than 80% of which appear only once. The germline V gene has CDR1 LGHNA and CDR2 YNFKEQ. The CDR3 sequence is 18 residues long. The clonotype originates from a man aged 25-45 years with acute or convalescent COVID-19. This chain links TRBV4-2 with TRBJ2-1, with 8 bases identical to TRBD2. Sequencing was done on a sample of peripheral blood. The CDR3 spells CASSQDRLWGTSYNEQFF. DNA of the CDR3: TGTGCCAGCAGTCAAGACCGGCTCTGGGGGACTAGTTACAATGAGCAGTTCTTC.